This TCR beta chain was observed in a study of blood T cell repertoires in COVID-19. In the study overall: Samples of COVID-19 (acute and convalescent) were obtained from the United States, Italy and Spain. T cells, B-cell-depleted T cells, or PBMCs provided the cDNA or gDNA that served as material.

The germline V and J ends were trimmed by 1 base and 4 bases, with 11 bases remaining between them. The CDR3 loop spans 15 amino acids. The germline CDR1 and CDR2 sequences are MGHRA and YSYEKL. This clone showed up just a few times. The data were produced by immunoSEQ multiplex PCR, yet TCRdb's version contains in-frame clones alone and is incomplete. The sample consists of under 300,000 clones, about 80% of them appearing once. The sequence came from a young man who had recovered from COVID-19. This sequence joins TRBV4-1 and TRBJ1-5; TRBD1 might be the D (6 bases). Sequencing used peripheral blood. CDR3 sequence (DNA): TGCGCCAGCAGCCAAGGTGGACAGCAGAATCAGCCCCAGCATTTT. This codes for CASSQGGQQNQPQHF.